This TCR beta chain stems from a study of shared T cell receptors in the human thymus. The V segment lost 5 bases and the J segment 7 bases; nucleotides outside the gene matches: 19. Germline values: CDR1 PRHDT, CDR2 FYEKMQ (reference sequence). This CDR3 has 17 amino acids. The method was immunoSEQ multiplex PCR; TCRdb's version includes in-frame clones alone and lacks a portion of them. The profile shows fewer than 700,000 clones, around nine tenths of them singletons. The sample also formed part of further work on human thymus T cells. From that report: Finnish infants who were healthy and having corrective surgery for congenital heart defects made up the donors. From resections taken during corrective heart surgery, the thymus tissue was obtained. Within thymic and blood repertoires, V and J gene usage appeared to be biased. Thymic TCR repertoires of unrelated people reportedly overlapped highly.

Sequencing used thymocytes. V gene TRBV13 combines with J gene TRBJ1-2; 7 nucleotides line up with TRBD1. The receptor was isolated from a boy younger than two with a congenital heart defect. The CDR3 sequence: CASSPFRTGGVTGGYTF. In DNA form, the CDR3 reads TGTGCCAGCAGCCCCTTCCGGACAGGAGGAGTGACTGGTGGCTACACCTTC.